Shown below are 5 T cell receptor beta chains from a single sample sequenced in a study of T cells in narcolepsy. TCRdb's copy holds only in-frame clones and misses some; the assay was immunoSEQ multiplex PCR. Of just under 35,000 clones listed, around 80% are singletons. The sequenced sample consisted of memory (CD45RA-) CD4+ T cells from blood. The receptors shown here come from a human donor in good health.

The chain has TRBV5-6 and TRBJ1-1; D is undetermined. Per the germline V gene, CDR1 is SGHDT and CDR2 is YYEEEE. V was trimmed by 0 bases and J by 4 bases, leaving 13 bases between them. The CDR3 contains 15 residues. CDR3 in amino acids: CASSLGFERATEAFF. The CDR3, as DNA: TGTGCCAGCAGCTTGGGGTTTGAACGGGCCACTGAAGCTTTCTTT.

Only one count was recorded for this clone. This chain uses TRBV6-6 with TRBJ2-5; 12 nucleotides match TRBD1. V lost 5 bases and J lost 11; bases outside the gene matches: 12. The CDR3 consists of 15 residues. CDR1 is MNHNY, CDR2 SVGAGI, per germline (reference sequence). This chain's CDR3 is CASSKPGQGAKEQYF. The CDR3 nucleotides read TGTGCCAGCAGTAAACCGGGACAGGGGGCGAAAGAGCAGTACTTC.

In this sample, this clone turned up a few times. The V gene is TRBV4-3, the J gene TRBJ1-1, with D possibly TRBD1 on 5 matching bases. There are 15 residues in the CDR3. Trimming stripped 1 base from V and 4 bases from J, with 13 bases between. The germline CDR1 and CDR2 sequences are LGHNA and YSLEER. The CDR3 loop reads CASSQVLGGGTEAFF. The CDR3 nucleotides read TGCGCCAGCAGCCAAGTACTCGGGGGGGGCACTGAAGCTTTCTTT.

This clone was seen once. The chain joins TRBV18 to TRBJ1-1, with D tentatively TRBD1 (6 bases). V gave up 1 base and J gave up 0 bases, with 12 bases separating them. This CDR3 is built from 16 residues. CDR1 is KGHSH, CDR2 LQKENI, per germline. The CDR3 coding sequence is TGTGCCAGCTCACCACGGGGGACACAGATGAACACTGAAGCTTTCTTT. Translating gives CASSPRGTQMNTEAFF.

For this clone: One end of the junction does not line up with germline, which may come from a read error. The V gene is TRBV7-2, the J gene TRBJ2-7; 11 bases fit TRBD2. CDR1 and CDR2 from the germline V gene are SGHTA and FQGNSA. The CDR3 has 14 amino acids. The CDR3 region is CASSPLTSGARAIF. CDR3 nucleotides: TGTGCCAGCAGCCCGCTGACTAGCGGGGCCCGGGCAATCTTC.